This is a list of T cell receptor beta chains from one sample in a study of technical replicates of blood from a handful of donors. Sequenced by immunoSEQ multiplex PCR; TCRdb stores in-frame clones only, minus some. This sample carries tens of thousands of clones, approximately 86% of them seen once, and the ten largest clones take around 4.8%. The sequenced sample consisted of PBMCs. These receptor sequences come from a human donor in good health. Some clones in this sample may be carry-over from other donors' samples. The CDR3 runs from the conserved cysteine through the conserved F or W. Each record gives: CDR3 protein, CDR3 DNA, J gene, CDR3 length, D gene, clone size, V gene. The D gene is left open where the match is weak. Clone sizes are given selectively: once, few, many, or a class where the clone is expanded.

CASSQHLTSGSFTDTQYF,TGTGCCAGCAGCCAACACCTAACTAGCGGGAGTTTCACAGATACGCAGTATTTT,TRBJ2-3,18,TRBD2,NA,TRBV14
CASSHPGQGSEKLFF,TGTGCCAGCAGTCACCCGGGACAGGGGAGTGAAAAACTGTTTTTT,TRBJ1-4,15,TRBD1,NA,TRBV7-2
CASSPLGTDTQYF,TGTGCCAGCTCACCACTAGGCACAGATACGCAGTATTTT,TRBJ2-3,13,NA,NA,TRBV18
CASSTRQGAREQFF,TGTGCCAGCAGCACCCGACAGGGGGCAAGGGAGCAGTTCTTC,TRBJ2-1,14,NA,few,TRBV21-1
CASSSQDRNWNEQFF,TGTGCCAGCAGCTCCCAGGACAGGAACTGGAATGAGCAGTTCTTC,TRBJ2-1,15,TRBD1,few,TRBV5-4
CSVEMRGSGANVLTF,TGCAGCGTTGAAATGCGGGGCTCAGGGGCCAACGTCCTGACTTTC,TRBJ2-6,15,NA,NA,TRBV29-1
CASSIQATGNTIYF,TGTGCCAGTAGTATCCAGGCTACTGGAAACACCATATATTTT,TRBJ1-3,14,NA,NA,TRBV19
CASSGRDYGTDTQYF,TGTGCCAGCAGCGGCCGGGACTACGGCACAGATACGCAGTATTTT,TRBJ2-3,15,TRBD2,NA,TRBV7-2
CASSLGSRGGYTF,TGTGCCAGCAGCTTAGGATCTCGGGGAGGCTACACCTTC,TRBJ1-2,13,NA,NA,TRBV7-9
CASGFPSTGVSYEQYF,TGTGCTAGTGGTTTTCCCTCGACAGGCGTCTCCTACGAGCAGTACTTC,TRBJ2-7,16,NA,NA,TRBV12-5
CAISESTSNEKLFF,TGTGCCATCAGTGAGTCTACAAGTAATGAAAAACTGTTTTTT,TRBJ1-4,14,NA,NA,TRBV10-3
CAWSVSLRGQPQHF,TGTGCCTGGAGTGTATCCCTTAGGGGTCAGCCCCAGCATTTT,TRBJ1-5,14,NA,NA,TRBV30
CATSSRQELIQPQHF,TGTGCCACCAGCAGTCGACAGGAGCTGATTCAGCCCCAGCATTTT,TRBJ1-5,15,NA,few,TRBV15